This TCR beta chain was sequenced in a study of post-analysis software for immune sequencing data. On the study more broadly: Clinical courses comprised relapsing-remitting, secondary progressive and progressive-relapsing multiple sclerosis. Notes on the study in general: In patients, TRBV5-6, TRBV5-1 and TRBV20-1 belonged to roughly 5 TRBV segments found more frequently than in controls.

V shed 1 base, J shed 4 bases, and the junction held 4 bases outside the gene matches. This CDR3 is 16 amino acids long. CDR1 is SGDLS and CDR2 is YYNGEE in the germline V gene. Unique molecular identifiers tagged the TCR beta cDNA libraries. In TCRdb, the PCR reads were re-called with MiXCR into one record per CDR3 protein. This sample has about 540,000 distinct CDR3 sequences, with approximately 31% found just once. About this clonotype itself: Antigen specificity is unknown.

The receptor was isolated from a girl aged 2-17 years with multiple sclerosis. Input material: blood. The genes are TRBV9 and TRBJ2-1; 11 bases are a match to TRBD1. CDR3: CASSVTGQGGYNEQFF. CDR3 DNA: TGTGCCAGCAGCGTAACGGGACAGGGGGGATACAATGAGCAGTTCTTC.